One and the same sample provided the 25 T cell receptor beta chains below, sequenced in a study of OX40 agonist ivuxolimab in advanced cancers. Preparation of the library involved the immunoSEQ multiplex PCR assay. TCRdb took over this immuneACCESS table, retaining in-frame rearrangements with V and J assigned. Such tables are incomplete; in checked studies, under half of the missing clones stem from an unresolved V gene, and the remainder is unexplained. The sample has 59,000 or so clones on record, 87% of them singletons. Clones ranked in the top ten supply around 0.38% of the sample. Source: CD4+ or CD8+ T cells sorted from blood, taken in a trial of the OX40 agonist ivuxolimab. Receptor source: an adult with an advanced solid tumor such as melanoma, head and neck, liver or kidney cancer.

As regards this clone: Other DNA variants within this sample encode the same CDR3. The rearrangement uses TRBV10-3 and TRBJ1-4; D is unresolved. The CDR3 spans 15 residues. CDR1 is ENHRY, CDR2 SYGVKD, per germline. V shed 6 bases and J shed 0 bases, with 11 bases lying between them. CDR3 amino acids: CAISDSDATNEKLFF. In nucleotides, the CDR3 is TGTGCCATCAGCGATTCAGATGCAACTAATGAAAAACTGTTTTTT.

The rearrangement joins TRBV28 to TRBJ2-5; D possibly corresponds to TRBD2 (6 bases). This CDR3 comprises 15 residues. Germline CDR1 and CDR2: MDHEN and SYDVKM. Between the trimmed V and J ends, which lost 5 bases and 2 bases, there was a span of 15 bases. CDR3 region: CASSNPGLGQETQYF. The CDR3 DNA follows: TGTGCCAGCAGTAACCCGGGACTGGGGCAAGAGACCCAGTACTTC.

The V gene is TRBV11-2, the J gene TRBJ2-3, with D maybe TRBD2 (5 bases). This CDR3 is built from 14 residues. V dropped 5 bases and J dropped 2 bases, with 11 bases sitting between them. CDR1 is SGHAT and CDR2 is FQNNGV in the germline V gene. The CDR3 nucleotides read TGTGCCAGCAGCCTAAATGGACTCACAGATACGCAGTATTTT. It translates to CASSLNGLTDTQYF.

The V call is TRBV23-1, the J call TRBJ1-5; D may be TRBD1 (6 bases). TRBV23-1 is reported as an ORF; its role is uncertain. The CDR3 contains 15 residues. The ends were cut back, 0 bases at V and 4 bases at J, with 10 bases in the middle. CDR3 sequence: CASSQSATGNQPQHF. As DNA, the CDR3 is TGCGCCAGCAGTCAATCAGCCACAGGGAATCAGCCCCAGCATTTT.

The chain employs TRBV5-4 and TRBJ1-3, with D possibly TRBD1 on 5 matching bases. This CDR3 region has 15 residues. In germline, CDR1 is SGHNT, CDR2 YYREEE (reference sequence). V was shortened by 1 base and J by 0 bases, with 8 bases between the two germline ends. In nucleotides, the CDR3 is TGTGCCAGCAGCTTGCAAGGGGTCTCTGGAAACACCATATATTTT. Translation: CASSLQGVSGNTIYF. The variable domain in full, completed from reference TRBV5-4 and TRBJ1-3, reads ETGVTQSPTHLIKTRGQQVTLRCSSQSGHNTVSWYQQALGQGPQFIFQYYREEENGRGNFPPRFSGLQFPNYSSELNVNALELDDSALYLCASSLQGVSGNTIYFGEGSWLTVV.

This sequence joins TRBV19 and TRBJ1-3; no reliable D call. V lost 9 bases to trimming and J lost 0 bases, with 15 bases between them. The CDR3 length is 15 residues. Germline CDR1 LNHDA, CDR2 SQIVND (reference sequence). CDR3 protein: CARAGKRNSGNTIYF. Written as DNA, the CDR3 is TGTGCCAGAGCAGGAAAAAGAAACTCTGGAAACACCATATATTTT.

The CDR3 loop is CASSKESPYEQYF. CDR3 sequence (DNA): TGTGCCAGCTCCAAAGAGAGCCCCTACGAGCAGTACTTC. The chain has TRBV18 and TRBJ2-7; D gene uncertain. Between the trimmed V and J ends, which lost 6 bases and 2 bases, there was a span of 11 bases. Germline lookup yields CDR1 KGHSH and CDR2 LQKENI. The CDR3 sequence is 13 residues long.

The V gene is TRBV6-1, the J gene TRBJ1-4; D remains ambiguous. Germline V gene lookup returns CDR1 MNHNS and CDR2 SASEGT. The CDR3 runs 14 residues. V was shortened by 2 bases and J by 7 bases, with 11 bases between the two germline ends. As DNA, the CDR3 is TGTGCCAGCAGTGAACTACGTGGGTCTGAAAAACTGTTTTTT. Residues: CASSELRGSEKLFF.

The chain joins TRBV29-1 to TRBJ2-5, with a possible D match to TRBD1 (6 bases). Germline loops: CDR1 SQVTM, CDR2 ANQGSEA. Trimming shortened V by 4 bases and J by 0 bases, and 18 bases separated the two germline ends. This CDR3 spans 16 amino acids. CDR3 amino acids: CSVAGQGSWDQETQYF. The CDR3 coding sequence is TGCAGCGTTGCCGGCCAGGGGAGTTGGGACCAAGAGACCCAGTACTTC.

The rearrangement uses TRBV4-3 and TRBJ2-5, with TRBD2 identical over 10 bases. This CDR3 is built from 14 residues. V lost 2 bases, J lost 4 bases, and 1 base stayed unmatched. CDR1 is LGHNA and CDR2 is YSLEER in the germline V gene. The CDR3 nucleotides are TGCGCCAGCAGCCAAAGACTAGCGGGAGAGACCCAGTACTTC. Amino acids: CASSQRLAGETQYF.

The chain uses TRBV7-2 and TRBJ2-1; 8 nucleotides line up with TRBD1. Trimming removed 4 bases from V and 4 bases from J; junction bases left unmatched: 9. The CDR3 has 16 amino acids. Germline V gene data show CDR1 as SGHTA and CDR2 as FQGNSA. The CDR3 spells CASSSPTGVIYNEQFF. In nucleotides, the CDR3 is TGTGCCAGCAGCTCGCCGACAGGGGTGATTTACAATGAGCAGTTCTTC.

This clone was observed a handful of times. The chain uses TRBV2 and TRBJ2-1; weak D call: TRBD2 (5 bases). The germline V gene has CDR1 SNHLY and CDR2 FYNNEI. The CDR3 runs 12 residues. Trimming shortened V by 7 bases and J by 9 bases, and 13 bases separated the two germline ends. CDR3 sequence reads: CASTRPRGEQFF. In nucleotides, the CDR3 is TGTGCCAGCACCCGACCCCGGGGTGAGCAGTTCTTC.

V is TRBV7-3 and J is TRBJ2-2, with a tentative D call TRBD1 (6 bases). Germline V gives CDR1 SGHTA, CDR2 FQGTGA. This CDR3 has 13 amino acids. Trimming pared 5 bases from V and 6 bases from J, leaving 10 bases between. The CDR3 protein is CASSNRVSGELFF. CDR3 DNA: TGTGCCAGCAGCAACAGGGTTTCCGGGGAGCTGTTTTTT.

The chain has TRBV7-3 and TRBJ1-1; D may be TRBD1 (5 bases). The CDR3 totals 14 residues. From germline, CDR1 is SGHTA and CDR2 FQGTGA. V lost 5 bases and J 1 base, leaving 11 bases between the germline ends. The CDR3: CASSQNRRNTEAFF. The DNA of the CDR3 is TGTGCCAGCAGCCAAAACAGGAGGAACACTGAAGCTTTCTTT.

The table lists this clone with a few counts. This chain's CDR3 is CSAWKETQYF. As DNA, the CDR3 is TGCAGTGCGTGGAAAGAGACCCAGTACTTC. The gene calls are TRBV20-1 and TRBJ2-5; D not certain. Trimming pared 6 bases from V and 3 bases from J, leaving 5 bases between. CDR3 length: 10 residues. Germline-derived CDR1 and CDR2 are DFQATT and SNEGSKA (reference sequence).

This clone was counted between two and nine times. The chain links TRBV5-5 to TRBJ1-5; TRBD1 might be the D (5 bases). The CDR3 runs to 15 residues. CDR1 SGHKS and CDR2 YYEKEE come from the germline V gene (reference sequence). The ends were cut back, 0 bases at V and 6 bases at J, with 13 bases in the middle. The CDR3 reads CASSLVGGEGQPQHF. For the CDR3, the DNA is TGTGCCAGCAGCTTGGTTGGAGGGGAGGGTCAGCCCCAGCATTTT.

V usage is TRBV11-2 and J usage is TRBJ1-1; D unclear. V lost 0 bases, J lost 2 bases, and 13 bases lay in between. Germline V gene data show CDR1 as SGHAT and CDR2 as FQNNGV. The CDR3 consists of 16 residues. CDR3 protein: CASSLEYGRRNTEAFF. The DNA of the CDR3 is TGTGCCAGCAGCTTAGAATACGGACGGAGAAACACTGAAGCTTTCTTT.

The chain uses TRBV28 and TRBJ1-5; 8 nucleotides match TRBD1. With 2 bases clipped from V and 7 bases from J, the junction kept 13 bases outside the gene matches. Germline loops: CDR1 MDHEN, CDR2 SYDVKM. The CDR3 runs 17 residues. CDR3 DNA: TGTGCCAGCAGTTTAAGGGGCCTCAGGGGGCCGGGACAGCCCCAGCATTTT. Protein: CASSLRGLRGPGQPQHF.

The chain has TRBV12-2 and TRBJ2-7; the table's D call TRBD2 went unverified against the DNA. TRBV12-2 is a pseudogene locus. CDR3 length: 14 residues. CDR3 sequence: CASRLVLRSYEQYF. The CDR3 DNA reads TGTGCAAGTCGCTTAGTACTGCGCTCCTACGAGCAGTACTTC.

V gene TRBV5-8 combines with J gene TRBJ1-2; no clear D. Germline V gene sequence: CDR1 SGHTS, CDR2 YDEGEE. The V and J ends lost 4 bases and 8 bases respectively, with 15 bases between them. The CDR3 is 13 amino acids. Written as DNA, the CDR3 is TGTGCCAGCAGCCCTGTTGATGCCAAAGGCTACACCTTC. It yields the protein CASSPVDAKGYTF.

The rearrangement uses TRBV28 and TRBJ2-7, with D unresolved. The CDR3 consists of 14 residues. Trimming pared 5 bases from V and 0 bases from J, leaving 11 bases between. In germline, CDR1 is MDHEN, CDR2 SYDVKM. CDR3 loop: CASSPPGYSYEQYF. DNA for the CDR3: TGTGCCAGCAGTCCGCCGGGTTACTCCTACGAGCAGTACTTC. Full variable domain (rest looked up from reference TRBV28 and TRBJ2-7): DVKVTQSSRYLVKRTGEKVFLECVQDMDHENMFWYRQDPGLGLRLIYFSYDVKMKEKGDIPEGYSVSREKKERFSLILESASTNQTSMYLCASSPPGYSYEQYFGPGTRLTVT.

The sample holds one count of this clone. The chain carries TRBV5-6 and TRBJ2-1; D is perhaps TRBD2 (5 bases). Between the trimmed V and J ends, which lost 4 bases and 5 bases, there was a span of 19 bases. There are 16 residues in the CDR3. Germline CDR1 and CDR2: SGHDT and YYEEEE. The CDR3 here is CASSPQRRPLNNEQFF. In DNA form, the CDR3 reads TGTGCCAGCAGCCCCCAGCGGAGGCCCCTTAACAATGAGCAGTTCTTC. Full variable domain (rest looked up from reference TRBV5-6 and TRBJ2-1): DAGVTQSPTHLIKTRGQQVTLRCSPKSGHDTVSWYQQALGQGPQFIFQYYEEEERQRGNFPDRFSGHQFPNYSSELNVNALLLGDSALYLCASSPQRRPLNNEQFFGPGTRLTVL.

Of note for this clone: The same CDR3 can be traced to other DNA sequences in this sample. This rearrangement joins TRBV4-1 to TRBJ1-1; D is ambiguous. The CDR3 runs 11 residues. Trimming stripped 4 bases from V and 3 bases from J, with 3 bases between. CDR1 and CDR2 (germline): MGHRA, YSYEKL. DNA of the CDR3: TGCGCCAGCAGCCGAGACACTGAAGCTTTCTTT. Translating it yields CASSRDTEAFF.

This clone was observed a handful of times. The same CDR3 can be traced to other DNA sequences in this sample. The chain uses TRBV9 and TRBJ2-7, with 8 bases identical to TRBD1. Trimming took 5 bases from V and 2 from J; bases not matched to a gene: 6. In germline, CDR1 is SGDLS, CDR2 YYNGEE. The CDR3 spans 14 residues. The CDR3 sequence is CASSQDRATYEQYF. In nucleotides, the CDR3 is TGTGCCAGCAGTCAGGACAGGGCAACCTACGAGCAGTACTTC.

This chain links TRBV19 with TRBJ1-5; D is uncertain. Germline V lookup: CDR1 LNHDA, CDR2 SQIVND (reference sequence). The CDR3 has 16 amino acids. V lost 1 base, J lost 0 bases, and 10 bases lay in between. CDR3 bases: TGTGCCAGTAGTATAGTATTCCAGCATAGCAATCAGCCCCAGCATTTT. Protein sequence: CASSIVFQHSNQPQHF. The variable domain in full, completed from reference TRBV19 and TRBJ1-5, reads DGGITQSPKYLFRKEGQNVTLSCEQNLNHDAMYWYRQDPGQGLRLIYYSQIVNDFQKGDIAEGYSVSREKKESFPLTVTSAQKNPTAFYLCASSIVFQHSNQPQHFGDGTRLSIL.